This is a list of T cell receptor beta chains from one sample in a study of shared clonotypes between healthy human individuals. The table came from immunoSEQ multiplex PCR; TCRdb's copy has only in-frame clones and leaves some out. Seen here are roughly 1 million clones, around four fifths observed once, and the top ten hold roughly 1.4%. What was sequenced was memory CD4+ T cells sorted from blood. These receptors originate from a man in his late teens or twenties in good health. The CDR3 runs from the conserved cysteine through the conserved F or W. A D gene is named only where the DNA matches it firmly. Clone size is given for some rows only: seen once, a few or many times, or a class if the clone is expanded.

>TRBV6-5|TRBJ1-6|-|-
TGTGCCAGCAGTTACTTACGGGGGCAGGGGTATTCACCCCTCCACTTT
CASSYLRGQGYSPLHF
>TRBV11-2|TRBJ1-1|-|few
TGTGCCAGCAGCTTAGTTGGTACAGGGGAAGCTTTCTTT
CASSLVGTGEAFF
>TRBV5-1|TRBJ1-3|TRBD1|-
TGCGCCAGCAGCCGCGATGGGGACAGGGGTGACACCATATATTTT
CASSRDGDRGDTIYF
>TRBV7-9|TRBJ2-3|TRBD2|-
TGTGCCAGCAGCCCCGGGACTATCACAGATACGCAGTATTTT
CASSPGTITDTQYF
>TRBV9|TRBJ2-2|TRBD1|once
TGTGCCAGCAGCGTCCGGACAGGGCACACCGGGGAGCTGTTTTTT
CASSVRTGHTGELFF
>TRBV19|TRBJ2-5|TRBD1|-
TGTGCCAGTAGCAGGACAGGCCTCCAAGAGACCCAGTACTTC
CASSRTGLQETQYF
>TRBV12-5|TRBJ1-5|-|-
TGTGCTAGTGGCTGGGGCTCCTCAATCAATCAGCCCCAGCATTTT
CASGWGSSINQPQHF
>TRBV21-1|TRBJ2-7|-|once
TGTGCCAGCAGCCCTAACAGGACCCCACCCCACGAGCAGTACTTC
CASSPNRTPPHEQYF
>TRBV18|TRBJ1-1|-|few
TGTGCCAGCTCAACAGACAGGAACCAAGCTTTCTTT
CASSTDRNQAFF
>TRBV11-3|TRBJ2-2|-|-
TGTGCCAGCCAAATCTCAAGTACCGGGGAGCTGTTTTTT
CASQISSTGELFF
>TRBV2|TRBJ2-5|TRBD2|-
TGTGCCAGCACCGAAAAGGTCCCAGCGGGAGGGGGAGGGACCCAGTACTTC
CASTEKVPAGGGGTQYF
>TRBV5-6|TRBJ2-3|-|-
TGTGCCAGCAGCGGGACTCCTTTCACAGATACGCAGTATTTT
CASSGTPFTDTQYF